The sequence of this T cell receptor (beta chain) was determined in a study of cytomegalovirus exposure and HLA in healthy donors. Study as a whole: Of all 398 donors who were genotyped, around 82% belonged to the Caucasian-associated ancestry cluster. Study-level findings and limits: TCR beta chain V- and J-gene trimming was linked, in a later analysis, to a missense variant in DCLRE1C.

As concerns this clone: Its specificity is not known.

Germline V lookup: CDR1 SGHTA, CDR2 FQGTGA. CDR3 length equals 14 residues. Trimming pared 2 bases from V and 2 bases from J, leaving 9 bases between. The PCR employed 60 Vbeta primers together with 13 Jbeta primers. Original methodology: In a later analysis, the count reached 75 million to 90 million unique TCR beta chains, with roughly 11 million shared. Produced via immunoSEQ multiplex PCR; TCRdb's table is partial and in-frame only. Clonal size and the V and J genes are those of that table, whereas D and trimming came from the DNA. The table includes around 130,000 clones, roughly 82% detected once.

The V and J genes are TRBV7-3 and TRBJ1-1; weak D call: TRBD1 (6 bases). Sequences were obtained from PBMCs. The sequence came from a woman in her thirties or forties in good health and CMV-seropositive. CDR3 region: CASSLGGVNTEAFF. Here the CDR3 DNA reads TGTGCCAGCAGCTTAGGGGGCGTAAACACTGAAGCTTTCTTT.